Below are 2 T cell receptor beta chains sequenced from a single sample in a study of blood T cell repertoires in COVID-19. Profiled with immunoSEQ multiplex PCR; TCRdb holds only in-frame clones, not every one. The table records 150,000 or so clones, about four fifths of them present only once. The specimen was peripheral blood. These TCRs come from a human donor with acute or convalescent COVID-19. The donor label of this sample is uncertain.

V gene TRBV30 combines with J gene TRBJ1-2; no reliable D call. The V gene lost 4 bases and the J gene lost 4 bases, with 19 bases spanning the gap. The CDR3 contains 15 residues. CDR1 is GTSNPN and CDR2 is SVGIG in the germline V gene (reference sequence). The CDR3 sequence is CAWNREAHRVYGYTF. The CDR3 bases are TGTGCCTGGAACCGGGAAGCACACAGAGTCTATGGCTACACCTTC.

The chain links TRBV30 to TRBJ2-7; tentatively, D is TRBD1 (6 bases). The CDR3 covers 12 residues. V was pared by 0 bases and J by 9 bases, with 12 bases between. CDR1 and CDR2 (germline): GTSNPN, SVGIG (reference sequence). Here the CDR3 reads CAWSVGAWGQYF. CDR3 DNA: TGTGCCTGGAGTGTGGGGGCATGGGGGCAGTACTTC.